This TCR beta chain was captured by sequencing in a study of Graves' ophthalmopathy and Graves' hyperthyroidism. Germline values: CDR1 LGHNA, CDR2 YNFKEQ. The CDR3 is made up of 15 amino acids. Study observations and caveats: Blood also contained most of the expanded thyroid clonotypes above 0.001 frequency.

Under 3 months in duration, the ophthalmopathy in affected donors had moderate-to-severe activity, CAS ≥3 and NOSPECS ≥4. RNA transcripts were the template, and TCR beta CDR3 regions were amplified from them. Scientists carried out first-round RT-PCR using HTBI primers and then a second-round multiplex PCR. TCRdb ran MiXCR on the multiplex PCR reads and lists one entry per CDR3 protein. Among about 220,000 distinct CDR3 sequences listed, approximately 21% were seen once. Notes on this clonotype: Its specificity is not known. At one end the junction does not follow the germline gene, possibly because of a read error.

The V gene is TRBV4-2, the J gene TRBJ2-5; 10 bases are a match to TRBD2. The sequenced material came from peripheral blood. This TCR was sampled from a woman in her forties or fifties with Graves' ophthalmopathy. CDR3 in DNA: TGTGCCAGCAGCCGCCTAGCGGGAGTTGGGGAGACCCTGTACTTC. As protein: CASSRLAGVGETLYF.